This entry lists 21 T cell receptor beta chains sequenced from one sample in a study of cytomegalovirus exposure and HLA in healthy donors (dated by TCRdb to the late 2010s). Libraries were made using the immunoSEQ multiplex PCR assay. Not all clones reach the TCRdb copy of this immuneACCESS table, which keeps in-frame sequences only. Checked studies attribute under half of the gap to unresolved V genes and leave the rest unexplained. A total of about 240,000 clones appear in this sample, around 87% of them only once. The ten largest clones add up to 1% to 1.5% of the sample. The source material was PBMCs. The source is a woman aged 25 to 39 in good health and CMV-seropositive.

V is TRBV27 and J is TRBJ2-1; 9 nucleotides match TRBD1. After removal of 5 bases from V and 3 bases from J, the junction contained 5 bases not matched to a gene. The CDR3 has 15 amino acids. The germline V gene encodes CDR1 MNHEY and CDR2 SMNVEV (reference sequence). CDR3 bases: TGTGCCAGCAGTCTAGGGGACAGGGTCTACAATGAGCAGTTCTTC. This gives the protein CASSLGDRVYNEQFF.

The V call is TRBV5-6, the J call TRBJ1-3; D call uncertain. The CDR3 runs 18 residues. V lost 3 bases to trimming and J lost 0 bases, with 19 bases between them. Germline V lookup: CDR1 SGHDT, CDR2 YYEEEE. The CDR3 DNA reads TGTGCCAGCAGCTCTGGAATCAACAGTTTAGTCTCTGGAAACACCATATATTTT. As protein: CASSSGINSLVSGNTIYF.

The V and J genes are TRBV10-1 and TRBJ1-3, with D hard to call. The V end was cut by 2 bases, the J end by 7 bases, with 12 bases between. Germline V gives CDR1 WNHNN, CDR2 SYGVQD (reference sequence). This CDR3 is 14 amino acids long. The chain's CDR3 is CASSEGRFWNTIYF. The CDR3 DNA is TGCGCCAGCAGTGAGGGGAGGTTTTGGAACACCATATATTTT.

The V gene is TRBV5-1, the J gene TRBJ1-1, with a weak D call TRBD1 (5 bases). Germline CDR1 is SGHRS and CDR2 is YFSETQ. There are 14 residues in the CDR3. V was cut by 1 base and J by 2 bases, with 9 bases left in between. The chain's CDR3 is CASSLQGSNTEAFF. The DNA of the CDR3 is TGCGCCAGCAGCTTGCAGGGATCAAACACTGAAGCTTTCTTT.

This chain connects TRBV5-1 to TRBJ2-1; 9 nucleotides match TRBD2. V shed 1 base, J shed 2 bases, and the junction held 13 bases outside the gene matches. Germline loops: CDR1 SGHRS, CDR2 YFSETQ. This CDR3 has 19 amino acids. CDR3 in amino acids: CASSLFSGTSGFTYNEQFF. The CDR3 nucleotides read TGCGCCAGCAGCTTGTTTAGTGGAACTAGCGGGTTTACCTACAATGAGCAGTTCTTC.

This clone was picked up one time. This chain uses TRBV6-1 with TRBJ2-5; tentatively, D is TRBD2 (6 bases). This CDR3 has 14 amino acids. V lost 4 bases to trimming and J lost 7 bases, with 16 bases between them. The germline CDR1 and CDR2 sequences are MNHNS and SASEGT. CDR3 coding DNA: TGTGCCAGCAGTGGGAGAAGACTAGAAGGGACCCAGTACTTC. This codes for CASSGRRLEGTQYF.

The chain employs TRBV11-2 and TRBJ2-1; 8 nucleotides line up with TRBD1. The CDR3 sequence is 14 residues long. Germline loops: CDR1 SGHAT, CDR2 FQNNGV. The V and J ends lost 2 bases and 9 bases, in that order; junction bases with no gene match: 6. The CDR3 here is CASSLLGQGFEQFF. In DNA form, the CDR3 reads TGTGCCAGCAGCTTACTAGGACAGGGATTTGAGCAGTTCTTC.

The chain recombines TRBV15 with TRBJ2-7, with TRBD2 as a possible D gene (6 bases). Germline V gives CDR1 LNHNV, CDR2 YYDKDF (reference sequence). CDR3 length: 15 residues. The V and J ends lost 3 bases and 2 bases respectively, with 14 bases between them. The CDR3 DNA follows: TGTGCCACCAGCAGGCGGGGAGGAGTCCCCTACGAGCAGTACTTC. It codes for CATSRRGGVPYEQYF.

The CDR3, as DNA: TGTGCCAGCACTGGGACTAGCGGGAGTTATGAGCAGTTCTTC. It encodes CASTGTSGSYEQFF. The rearrangement uses TRBV2 and TRBJ2-1; 14 bases agree with TRBD2. The CDR3 is made up of 14 amino acids. Losses at the gene ends were 7 bases for V and 8 bases for J; bases not matched to a gene: 4. The germline gives CDR1 SNHLY, CDR2 FYNNEI.

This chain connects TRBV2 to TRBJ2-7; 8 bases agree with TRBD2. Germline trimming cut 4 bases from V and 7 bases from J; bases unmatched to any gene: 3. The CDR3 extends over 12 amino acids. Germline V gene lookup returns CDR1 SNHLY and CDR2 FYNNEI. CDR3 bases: TGTGCCAGCAGTGGTCGGGGGGGGGAGCAGTACTTC. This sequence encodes CASSGRGGEQYF.

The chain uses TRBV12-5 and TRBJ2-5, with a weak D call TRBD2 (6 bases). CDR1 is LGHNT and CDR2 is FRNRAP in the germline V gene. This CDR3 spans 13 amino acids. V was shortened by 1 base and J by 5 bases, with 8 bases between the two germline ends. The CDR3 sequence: CASGLAGGETQYF. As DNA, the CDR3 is TGTGCTAGTGGTTTGGCTGGGGGGGAGACCCAGTACTTC.

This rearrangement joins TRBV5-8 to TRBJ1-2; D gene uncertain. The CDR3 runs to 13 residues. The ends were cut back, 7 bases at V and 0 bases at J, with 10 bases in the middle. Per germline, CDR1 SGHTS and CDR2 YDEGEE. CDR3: CASGRPSNYGYTF. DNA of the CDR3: TGTGCCAGCGGGAGGCCGTCTAACTATGGCTACACCTTC.

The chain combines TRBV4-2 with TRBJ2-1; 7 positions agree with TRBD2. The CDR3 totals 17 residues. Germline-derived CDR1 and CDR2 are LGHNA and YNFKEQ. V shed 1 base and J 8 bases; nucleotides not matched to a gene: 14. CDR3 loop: CASSQGDGGSALDEQFF. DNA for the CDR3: TGTGCCAGCAGCCAAGGAGATGGCGGGAGCGCCCTCGATGAGCAGTTCTTC.

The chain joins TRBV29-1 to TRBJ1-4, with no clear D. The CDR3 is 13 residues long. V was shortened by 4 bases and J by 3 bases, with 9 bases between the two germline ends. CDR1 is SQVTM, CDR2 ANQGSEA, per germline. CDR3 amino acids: CSVGEGANEKLFF. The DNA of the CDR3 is TGCAGCGTTGGTGAGGGCGCTAATGAAAAACTGTTTTTT.

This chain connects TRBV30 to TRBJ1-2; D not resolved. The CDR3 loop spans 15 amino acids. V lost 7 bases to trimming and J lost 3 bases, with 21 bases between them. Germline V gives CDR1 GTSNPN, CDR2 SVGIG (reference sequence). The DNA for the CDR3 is TGTGCCTTGCCCGCTTACCGGGATTGGGACTATGGCTACACCTTC. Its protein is CALPAYRDWDYGYTF.

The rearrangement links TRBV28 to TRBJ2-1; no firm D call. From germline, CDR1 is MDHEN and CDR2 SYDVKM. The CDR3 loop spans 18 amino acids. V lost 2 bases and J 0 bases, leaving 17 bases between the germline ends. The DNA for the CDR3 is TGTGCCAGCAGTTTACCCCCAACCCGACTGAGCTCCTACAATGAGCAGTTCTTC. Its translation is CASSLPPTRLSSYNEQFF.

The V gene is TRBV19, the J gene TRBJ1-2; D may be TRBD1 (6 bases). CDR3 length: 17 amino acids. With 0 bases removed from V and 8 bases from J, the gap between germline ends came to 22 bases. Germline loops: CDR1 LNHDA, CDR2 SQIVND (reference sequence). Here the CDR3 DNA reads TGTGCCAGTAGTATAGATCTCTCAACAGGGAGCGGTCGAGGCTACACCTTC. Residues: CASSIDLSTGSGRGYTF.

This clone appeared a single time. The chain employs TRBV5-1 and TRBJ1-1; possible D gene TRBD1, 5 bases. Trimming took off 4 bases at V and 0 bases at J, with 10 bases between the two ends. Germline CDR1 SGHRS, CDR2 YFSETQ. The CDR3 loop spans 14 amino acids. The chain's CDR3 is CASSPDTVNTEAFF. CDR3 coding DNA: TGCGCCAGCAGCCCGGACACTGTGAACACTGAAGCTTTCTTT.

CDR3: CASRTSAPSSSGGDLSGANVLTF. CDR3 DNA: TGTGCCAGCAGGACATCCGCCCCAAGTTCTAGCGGGGGGGACCTCTCTGGGGCCAACGTCCTGACTTTC. The chain is built from TRBV28 and TRBJ2-6; 12 nucleotides align to TRBD2. The CDR3 length is 23 residues. V shed 6 bases, J shed 0 bases, and the junction held 21 bases outside the gene matches. The V gene's germline CDR1 is MDHEN and CDR2 SYDVKM.

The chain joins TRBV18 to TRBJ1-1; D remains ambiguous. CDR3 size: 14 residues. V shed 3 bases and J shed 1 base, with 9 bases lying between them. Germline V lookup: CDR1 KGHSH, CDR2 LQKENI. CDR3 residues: CASSPLAGNTEAFF. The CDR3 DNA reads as TGTGCCAGCTCACCTCTCGCCGGGAACACTGAAGCTTTCTTT.

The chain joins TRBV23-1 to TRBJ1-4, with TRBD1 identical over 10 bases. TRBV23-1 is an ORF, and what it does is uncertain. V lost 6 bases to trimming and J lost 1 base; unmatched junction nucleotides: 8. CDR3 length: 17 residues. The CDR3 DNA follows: TGCGCCAGCAGCCAAGGACAGGGGGGAGGAACTAATGAAAAACTGTTTTTT. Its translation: CASSQGQGGGTNEKLFF.